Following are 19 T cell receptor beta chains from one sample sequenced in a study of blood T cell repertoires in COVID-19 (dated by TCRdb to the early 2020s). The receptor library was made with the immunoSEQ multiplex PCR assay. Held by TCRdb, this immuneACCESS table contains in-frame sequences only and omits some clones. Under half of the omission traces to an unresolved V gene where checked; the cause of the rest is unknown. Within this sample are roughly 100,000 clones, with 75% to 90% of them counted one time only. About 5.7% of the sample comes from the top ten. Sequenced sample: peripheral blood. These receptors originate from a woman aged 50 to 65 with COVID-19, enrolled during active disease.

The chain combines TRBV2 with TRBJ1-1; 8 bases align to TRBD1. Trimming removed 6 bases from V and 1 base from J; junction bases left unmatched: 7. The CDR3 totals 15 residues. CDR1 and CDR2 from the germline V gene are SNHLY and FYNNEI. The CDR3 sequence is CASRGGQGRNTEAFF. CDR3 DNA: TGTGCCAGCAGGGGCGGACAGGGACGGAACACTGAAGCTTTCTTT.

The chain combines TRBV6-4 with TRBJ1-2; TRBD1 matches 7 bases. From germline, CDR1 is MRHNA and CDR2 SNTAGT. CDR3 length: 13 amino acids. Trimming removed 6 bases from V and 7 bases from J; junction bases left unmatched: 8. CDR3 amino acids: CASSDTGESGYTF. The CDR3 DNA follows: TGTGCCAGCAGCGATACAGGGGAGAGTGGCTACACCTTC.

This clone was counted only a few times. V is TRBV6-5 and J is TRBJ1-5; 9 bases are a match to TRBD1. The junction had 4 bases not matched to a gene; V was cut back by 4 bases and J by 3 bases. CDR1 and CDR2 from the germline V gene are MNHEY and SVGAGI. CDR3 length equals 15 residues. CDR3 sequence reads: CASSSGTGHNQPQHF. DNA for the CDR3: TGTGCCAGCAGTTCCGGGACAGGGCACAATCAGCCCCAGCATTTT.

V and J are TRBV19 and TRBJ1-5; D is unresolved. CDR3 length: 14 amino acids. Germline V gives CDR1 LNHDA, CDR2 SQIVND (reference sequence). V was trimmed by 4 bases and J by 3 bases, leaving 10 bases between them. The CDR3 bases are TGTGCCAGTAGTAAGCCCACTGACAATCAGCCCCAGCATTTT. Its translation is CASSKPTDNQPQHF.

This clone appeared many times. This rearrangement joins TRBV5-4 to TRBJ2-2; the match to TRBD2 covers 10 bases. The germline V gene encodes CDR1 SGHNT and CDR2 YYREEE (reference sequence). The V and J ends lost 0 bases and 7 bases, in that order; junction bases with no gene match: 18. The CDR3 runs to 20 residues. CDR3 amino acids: CASSLALPPAGGAWNGELFF. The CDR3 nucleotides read TGTGCCAGCAGCTTGGCACTCCCCCCAGCGGGGGGGGCGTGGAACGGGGAGCTGTTTTTT.

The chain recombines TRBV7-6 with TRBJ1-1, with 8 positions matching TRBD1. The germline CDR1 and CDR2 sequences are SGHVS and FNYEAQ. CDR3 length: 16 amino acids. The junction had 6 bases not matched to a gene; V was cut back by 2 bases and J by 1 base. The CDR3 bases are TGTGCCAGCAGCTTACAGGGGGCGGGGGCGAACACTGAAGCTTTCTTT. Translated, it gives CASSLQGAGANTEAFF.

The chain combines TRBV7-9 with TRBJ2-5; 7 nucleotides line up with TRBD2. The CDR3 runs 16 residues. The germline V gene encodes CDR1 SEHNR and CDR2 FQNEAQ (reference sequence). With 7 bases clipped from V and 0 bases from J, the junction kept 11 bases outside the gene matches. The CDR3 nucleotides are TGTGCCAGCAAATCGGCAGCGGGGATGTACCAAGAGACCCAGTACTTC. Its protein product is CASKSAAGMYQETQYF.

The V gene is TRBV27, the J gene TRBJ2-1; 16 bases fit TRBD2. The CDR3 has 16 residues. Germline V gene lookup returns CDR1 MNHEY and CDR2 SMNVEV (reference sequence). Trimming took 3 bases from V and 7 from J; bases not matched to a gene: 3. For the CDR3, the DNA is TGTGCCAGCAGTTTCGGGACTAGCGGGGGGGTTAATGAGCAGTTCTTC. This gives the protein CASSFGTSGGVNEQFF.

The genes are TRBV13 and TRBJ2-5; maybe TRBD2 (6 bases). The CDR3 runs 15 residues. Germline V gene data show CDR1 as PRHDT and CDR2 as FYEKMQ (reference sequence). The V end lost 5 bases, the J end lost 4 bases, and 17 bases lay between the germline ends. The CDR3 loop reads CASSPASAGGETQYF. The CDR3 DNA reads TGTGCCAGCAGCCCGGCAAGTGCCGGGGGAGAGACCCAGTACTTC.

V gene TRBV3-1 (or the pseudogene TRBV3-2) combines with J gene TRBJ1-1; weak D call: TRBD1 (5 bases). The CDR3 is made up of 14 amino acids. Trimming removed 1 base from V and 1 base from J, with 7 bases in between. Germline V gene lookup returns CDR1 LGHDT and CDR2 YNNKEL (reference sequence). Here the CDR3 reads CASSQAGSNTEAFF. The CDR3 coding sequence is TGTGCCAGCAGCCAAGCAGGGTCGAACACTGAAGCTTTCTTT.

In DNA form, the CDR3 reads TGTGCCAGCAGCCAAGATAGAATTACGCAGTATTTT. Its protein is CASSQDRITQYF. The chain links TRBV14 to TRBJ2-3, with D unresolved. CDR1 is SGHDN, CDR2 FVKESK, per germline. This CDR3 is 12 amino acids long. Trimming pared 0 bases from V and 8 bases from J, leaving 6 bases between. Supplemented by reference TRBV14 and TRBJ2-3, the full variable domain reads EAGVTQFPSHSVIEKGQTVTLRCDPISGHDNLYWYRRVMGKEIKFLLHFVKESKQDESGMPNNRFLAERTGGTYSTLKVQPAELEDSGVYFCASSQDRITQYFGPGTRLTVL.

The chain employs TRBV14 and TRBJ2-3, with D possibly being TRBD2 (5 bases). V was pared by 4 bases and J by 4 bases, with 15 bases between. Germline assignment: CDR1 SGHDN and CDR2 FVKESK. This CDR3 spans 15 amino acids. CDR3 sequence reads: CASSRTRNVADTQYF. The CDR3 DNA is TGTGCCAGCAGCCGCACTAGGAATGTTGCAGATACGCAGTATTTT. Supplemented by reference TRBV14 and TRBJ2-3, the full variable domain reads EAGVTQFPSHSVIEKGQTVTLRCDPISGHDNLYWYRRVMGKEIKFLLHFVKESKQDESGMPNNRFLAERTGGTYSTLKVQPAELEDSGVYFCASSRTRNVADTQYFGPGTRLTVL.

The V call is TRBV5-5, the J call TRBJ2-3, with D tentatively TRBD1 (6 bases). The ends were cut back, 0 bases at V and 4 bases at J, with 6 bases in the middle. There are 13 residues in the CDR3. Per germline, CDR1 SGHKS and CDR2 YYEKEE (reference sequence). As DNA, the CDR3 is TGTGCCAGCAGCTTGGAGGGGGCAGATACGCAGTATTTT. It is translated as CASSLEGADTQYF.

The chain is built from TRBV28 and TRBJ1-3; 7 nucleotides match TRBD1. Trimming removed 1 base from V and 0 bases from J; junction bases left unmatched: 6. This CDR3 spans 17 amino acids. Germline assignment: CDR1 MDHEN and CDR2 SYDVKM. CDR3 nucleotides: TGTGCCAGCAGTTTATTGAAGGGGGCTATCTCTGGAAACACCATATATTTT. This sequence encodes CASSLLKGAISGNTIYF.

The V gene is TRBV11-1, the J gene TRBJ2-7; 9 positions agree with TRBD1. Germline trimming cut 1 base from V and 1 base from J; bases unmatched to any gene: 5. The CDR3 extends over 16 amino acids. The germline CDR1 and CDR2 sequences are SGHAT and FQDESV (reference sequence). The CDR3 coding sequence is TGTGCCAGCAGCTTAGTGGCTGGGACAGGGTCCTACGAGCAGTACTTC. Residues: CASSLVAGTGSYEQYF.

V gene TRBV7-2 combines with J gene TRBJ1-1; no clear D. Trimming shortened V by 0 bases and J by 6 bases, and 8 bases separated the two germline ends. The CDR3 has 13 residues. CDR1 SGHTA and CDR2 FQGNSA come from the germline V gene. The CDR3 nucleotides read TGTGCCAGCAGCTTAGCCGACACCCCTGAAGCTTTCTTT. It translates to CASSLADTPEAFF.

Here the CDR3 reads CASSWTGRGIGNQPQHF. The CDR3 bases are TGTGCCAGCAGCTGGACAGGGAGAGGAATAGGCAATCAGCCCCAGCATTTT. This chain connects TRBV5-8 to TRBJ1-5, with TRBD1 matching 8 bases. J gave up 2 bases and V 3 bases, and 10 bases lay outside the gene matches. This CDR3 is built from 17 residues. Germline V gives CDR1 SGHTS, CDR2 YDEGEE.

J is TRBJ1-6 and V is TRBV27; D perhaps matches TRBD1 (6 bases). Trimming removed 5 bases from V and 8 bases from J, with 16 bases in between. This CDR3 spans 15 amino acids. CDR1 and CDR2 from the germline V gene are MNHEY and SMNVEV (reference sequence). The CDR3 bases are TGTGCCAGCAGTCTTAACAGGGTCCCCCATTCACCCCTCCACTTT. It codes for CASSLNRVPHSPLHF.

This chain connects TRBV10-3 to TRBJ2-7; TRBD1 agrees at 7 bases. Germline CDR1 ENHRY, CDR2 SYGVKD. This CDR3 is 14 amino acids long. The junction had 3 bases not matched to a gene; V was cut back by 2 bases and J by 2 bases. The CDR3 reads CAISEGTAPYEQYF. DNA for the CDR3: TGTGCCATCAGTGAGGGGACAGCTCCCTACGAGCAGTACTTC.